These 24 T cell receptor beta chains came from one sample sequenced in a study of beta chain features in type 1 diabetes. cDNA synthesis used the whole RNA isolate, giving expressed TCRB sequences. Profiling relied on immunoSEQ multiplex PCR, and the TCRdb table lists in-frame clones only, not all of them. The sample holds 240,000 or so clones; 25% to 30% are singletons and the top ten take 4%. The sequenced sample was central memory CD4+ T cells from blood. These receptors originate from a young man in good health.

This clone showed up just once. The rearrangement links TRBV7-8 to TRBJ2-1; 9 bases are a match to TRBD2. V shed 1 base, J shed 0 bases, and the junction held 4 bases outside the gene matches. CDR3 length equals 17 residues. Germline V gives CDR1 SGHVS, CDR2 FQNEAQ. The CDR3 sequence is CASSLGKTSGSYNEQFF. CDR3 nucleotide sequence: TGTGCCAGCAGCTTAGGTAAGACTAGCGGCTCCTACAATGAGCAGTTCTTC.

The chain joins TRBV19 to TRBJ2-1; TRBD1 agrees at 9 bases. V shed 5 bases, J shed 2 bases, and the junction held 4 bases outside the gene matches. The CDR3 length is 15 residues. Germline V gene lookup returns CDR1 LNHDA and CDR2 SQIVND (reference sequence). DNA of the CDR3: TGTGCCAGTAGTGTGGGACAGGGCCCCTACAATGAGCAGTTCTTC. Protein sequence: CASSVGQGPYNEQFF.

This chain links TRBV5-4 with TRBJ2-5; 9 nucleotides align to TRBD1. The CDR3 contains 14 residues. Germline trimming cut 4 bases from V and 3 bases from J; bases unmatched to any gene: 4. Germline lookup yields CDR1 SGHNT and CDR2 YYREEE (reference sequence). CDR3 region: CASSPRQGEETQYF. The CDR3 region has the DNA TGTGCCAGCAGCCCCCGACAGGGGGAAGAGACCCAGTACTTC.

This clone has just a few counts. The chain couples TRBV5-6 to TRBJ2-4, with D perhaps being TRBD1 or TRBD2 (5 bases each). In germline, CDR1 is SGHDT, CDR2 YYEEEE. Trimming removed 7 bases from V and 3 bases from J, with 17 bases in between. The CDR3 is 15 residues long. For the CDR3, the DNA is TGTGCCAGCGGGACGTCACCTGGCGGCAAAAACATTCAGTACTTC. Protein: CASGTSPGGKNIQYF.

The gene calls are TRBV5-4 and TRBJ2-7; D unclear. The CDR3 length is 11 residues. V gave up 2 bases and J gave up 5 bases, with 5 bases separating them. Germline V gene sequence: CDR1 SGHNT, CDR2 YYREEE (reference sequence). The CDR3 DNA follows: TGTGCCAGCAGCTTATCCCACGAGCAGTACTTC. Residues: CASSLSHEQYF.

The gene calls are TRBV6-1 and TRBJ2-7; D might be TRBD1 (6 bases). The germline gives CDR1 MNHNS, CDR2 SASEGT. The ends were cut back, 4 bases at V and 0 bases at J, with 19 bases in the middle. CDR3 length: 17 amino acids. CDR3 nucleotides: TGTGCCAGCAGTGCGTCTGAGGGGGTGTCGTCCTCCTACGAGCAGTACTTC. Its translation: CASSASEGVSSSYEQYF.

This clone was found a few times. The rearrangement joins TRBV7-2 to TRBJ2-1; a possible D gene is TRBD1 (6 bases). Looked up from germline, CDR1 is SGHTA and CDR2 is FQGNSA. V was clipped by 1 base and J by 7 bases, with 14 bases between them. This CDR3 region has 15 residues. In DNA, the CDR3 is TGTGCCAGCAGCTTAGGAGAAACAGGGAAGAATGAGCAGTTCTTC. It yields the protein CASSLGETGKNEQFF.

There are a few counts of this clone. The chain links TRBV10-2 to TRBJ2-7; 7 positions agree with TRBD1. This CDR3 contains 14 residues. Trimming at V came to 6 bases and at J to 5 bases, leaving 10 bases not matched to a gene. Germline CDR1 WSHSY, CDR2 SAAADI. CDR3 amino acids: CASRWTGTTHEQYF. In DNA, the CDR3 is TGCGCCAGCAGGTGGACAGGTACGACGCACGAGCAGTACTTC.

This clone appeared many times. Other DNA sequences in this specimen translate into the identical CDR3. The chain links TRBV7-2 to TRBJ2-1, with no clear D. Looked up from germline, CDR1 is SGHTA and CDR2 is FQGNSA. The V and J ends lost 4 bases and 1 base respectively, with 8 bases between them. CDR3 length equals 14 residues. The CDR3 region is CASSSDRSYNEQFF. The DNA of the CDR3 is TGTGCCAGCAGCTCCGACCGGTCCTACAATGAGCAGTTCTTC.

This clone has a handful of counts. The rearrangement links TRBV29-1 to TRBJ1-2; TRBD1 is a possible D gene (6 bases). Germline lookup yields CDR1 SQVTM and CDR2 ANQGSEA. The CDR3 length is 13 residues. Trimming took off 5 bases at V and 10 bases at J, with 20 bases between the two ends. CDR3 nucleotides: TGCAGCGTTTCATTGACAGGTCAGGAAGACTACACCTTC. The encoded protein is CSVSLTGQEDYTF.

CDR3 protein: CASSQDRLVEQFF. The DNA of the CDR3 is TGTGCCAGCAGCCAAGATCGACTGGTTGAGCAGTTCTTC. The chain joins TRBV14 to TRBJ2-1; no clear D gene. Trimming took 0 bases from V and 9 from J, leaving 9 bases between them. The CDR3 is 13 amino acids. Germline-derived CDR1 and CDR2 are SGHDN and FVKESK.

The CDR3: CASSSPQWYQETQYF. The CDR3 region has the DNA TGTGCCAGCAGCTCTCCTCAGTGGTACCAAGAGACCCAGTACTTC. The V and J genes are TRBV7-9 and TRBJ2-5; D gene uncertain. V was shortened by 4 bases and J by 0 bases, with 12 bases between the two germline ends. The CDR3 is 15 residues long. Per germline, CDR1 SEHNR and CDR2 FQNEAQ (reference sequence).

This clone was found many times. The V call is TRBV30, the J call TRBJ1-2; TRBD1 agrees at 7 bases. J gave up 5 bases and V 0 bases, and 9 bases lay outside the gene matches. The germline V gene encodes CDR1 GTSNPN and CDR2 SVGIG (reference sequence). The CDR3 has 15 residues. The CDR3 DNA follows: TGTGCCTGGAGTGTACAGGACAGGTCAGGGTATGGCTACACCTTC. This translates into CAWSVQDRSGYGYTF.

In its sample, this clone was seen many times. V is TRBV19 and J is TRBJ2-1; the match to TRBD2 covers 8 bases. V lost 7 bases and J lost 11; bases outside the gene matches: 4. The CDR3 has 11 amino acids. The germline V gene has CDR1 LNHDA and CDR2 SQIVND (reference sequence). CDR3: CASNAGGQQFF. CDR3 in DNA: TGTGCCAGTAACGCGGGAGGACAGCAGTTCTTC.

The chain combines TRBV25-1 with TRBJ2-1, with a weak D call TRBD2 (6 bases). The germline gives CDR1 MGHDK, CDR2 SYGVNS. The length of the CDR3 is 16 residues. V lost 1 base and J lost 1, with 11 bases in between. CDR3 in amino acids: CASSESDGGSYNEQFF. The CDR3 nucleotides are TGTGCCAGCAGTGAATCCGACGGGGGTTCCTACAATGAGCAGTTCTTC.

CDR3 DNA: TGTGCCAGCAGCCAAGTCGACAGGGATGAAGCTTTCTTT. It codes for CASSQVDRDEAFF. The V and J genes are TRBV4-2 and TRBJ1-1; TRBD1 agrees at 7 bases. Trimming cost V 1 base and J 7 bases; bases outside gene matches: 3. CDR3 length equals 13 residues. Germline assignment: CDR1 LGHNA and CDR2 YNFKEQ.

This clone has a handful of counts. This chain links TRBV5-1 with TRBJ2-5; a weak D match, TRBD1 (5 bases). The J call may be wrong; the DNA end is better matched by TRBJ2-7. Germline V gene lookup returns CDR1 SGHRS and CDR2 YFSETQ. The CDR3 runs to 15 residues. The CDR3 coding sequence is TGCGCCAGCAGCTTGGGACAGCTATTTGGAGCCGAGCAGTACTTC. Amino acid sequence: CASSLGQLFGAEQYF.

The chain employs TRBV11-2 and TRBJ2-5, with TRBD1 identical over 7 bases. V gave up 2 bases and J gave up 3 bases; unmatched junction bases: 3. The CDR3 has 14 amino acids. Germline V gene data show CDR1 as SGHAT and CDR2 as FQNNGV. DNA for the CDR3: TGTGCCAGCAGCTTACCGGGACAGAAAGAGACCCAGTACTTC. It translates to CASSLPGQKETQYF. Together with reference TRBV11-2 and TRBJ2-5, the CDR3 gives the full variable domain: EAGVAQSPRYKIIEKRQSVAFWCNPISGHATLYWYQQILGQGPKLLIQFQNNGVVDDSQLPKDRFSAERLKGVDSTLKIQPAKLEDSAVYLCASSLPGQKETQYFGPGTRLLVL.

The chain joins TRBV14 to TRBJ1-1; D might be TRBD1 (5 bases). Deletions cut 0 bases from V and 3 bases from J, with 11 bases between. CDR1 is SGHDN and CDR2 is FVKESK in the germline V gene. The CDR3 covers 15 residues. As DNA, the CDR3 is TGTGCCAGCAGCCAAGATAACGAGACAGACACTGAAGCTTTCTTT. It is translated as CASSQDNETDTEAFF.

At least ten counts were recorded for this clone. The rearrangement uses TRBV2 and TRBJ2-7, with D tentatively TRBD2 (6 bases). V was clipped by 5 bases and J by 0 bases, with 11 bases between them. Germline CDR1 reads SNHLY; CDR2 reads FYNNEI. The CDR3 has 14 residues. CDR3 sequence: CASSPYSGSYEQYF. CDR3 coding DNA: TGTGCCAGCAGTCCCTATAGCGGCTCCTACGAGCAGTACTTC.

The chain couples TRBV6-5 to TRBJ2-7, with 9 bases identical to TRBD2. V dropped 8 bases and J dropped 2; count of bases not matched to a gene: 7. Germline V gene data show CDR1 as MNHEY and CDR2 as SVGAGI. The CDR3 contains 14 residues. The chain's CDR3 is CASLSGSSTYEQYF. CDR3 nucleotides: TGTGCCAGCCTTAGCGGGAGCTCCACCTACGAGCAGTACTTC.

About this clone itself: Other DNA sequences in this specimen translate into the identical CDR3. The chain recombines TRBV20-1 with TRBJ2-1, with D uncertain. This CDR3 has 11 residues. CDR1 is DFQATT and CDR2 is SNEGSKA in the germline V gene (reference sequence). V shed 3 bases and J shed 7 bases, with 7 bases lying between them. Here the CDR3 DNA reads TGCAGTGCTAGTCCGGGTAATGAGCAGTTCTTC. This sequence encodes CSASPGNEQFF.

The CDR3 bases are TGTGCCAGCAGCTCCCGTCCGGGCCTGTTGAACACTGAAGCTTTCTTT. Translating it yields CASSSRPGLLNTEAFF. The chain has TRBV9 and TRBJ1-1; D unclear. The germline CDR1 and CDR2 sequences are SGDLS and YYNGEE. Between the trimmed V and J ends, which lost 4 bases and 0 bases, there was a span of 16 bases. CDR3 length: 16 residues.

Many counts were recorded for this clone. This chain's CDR3 is CASSVRGSRLGNYGYTF. The CDR3, as DNA: TGTGCCAGCAGCGTACGAGGAAGCCGGTTGGGAAACTATGGCTACACCTTC. The chain uses TRBV9 and TRBJ1-2; D remains unclear. Deletions cut 1 base from V and 2 bases from J, with 18 bases between. Germline assignment: CDR1 SGDLS and CDR2 YYNGEE. The CDR3 has 17 amino acids.